The 11 T cell receptor beta chains in this list originate from one sample, sequenced in a study of control samples from healthy donors and cancer patients. Only in-frame clones appear in the TCRdb table, and some are missing; sequencing was by immunoSEQ multiplex PCR. The sample lists some 200,000 clones, 90% to 95% occurring once. Sample: blood. These receptors all come from a woman between 25 and 40 years old in good health.

The gene calls are TRBV5-4 and TRBJ1-5, with D unresolved. From germline, CDR1 is SGHNT and CDR2 YYREEE (reference sequence). The CDR3 is 15 residues long. Between the trimmed V and J ends, which lost 0 bases and 2 bases, there was a span of 9 bases. DNA for the CDR3: TGTGCCAGCAGCTTGGCCAGGAGGGGCAATCAGCCCCAGCATTTT. Its translation is CASSLARRGNQPQHF.

About this clone itself: Additional DNA sequences in this sample encode the identical CDR3. This chain joins TRBV18 and TRBJ1-2; TRBD1 aligns across 8 bases. The CDR3 loop spans 13 amino acids. CDR1 and CDR2 from the germline V gene are KGHSH and LQKENI. J gave up 7 bases and V 3 bases, and 4 bases lay outside the gene matches. The CDR3 nucleotides are TGTGCCAGCTCACCCGGACAGGGTGTTGGCTACACCTTC. Translating it yields CASSPGQGVGYTF.

The chain is built from TRBV6-5 and TRBJ1-6, with D unresolved. Trimming stripped 0 bases from V and 0 bases from J, with 6 bases between. The CDR3 runs 16 residues. CDR1 is MNHEY, CDR2 SVGAGI, per germline. The CDR3 DNA reads as TGTGCCAGCAGTTACTCGAGGAACTCCTATAATTCACCCCTCCACTTT. Amino acid sequence: CASSYSRNSYNSPLHF.

The table lists this clone with a count of one. This CDR3 reads CASSPAQGDETQYF. The CDR3 DNA is TGTGCCAGCAGTCCCGCACAGGGGGATGAGACCCAGTACTTC. V gene TRBV27 combines with J gene TRBJ2-5; 8 bases align to TRBD1. Germline trimming cut 5 bases from V and 5 bases from J; bases unmatched to any gene: 7. From germline, CDR1 is MNHEY and CDR2 SMNVEV (reference sequence). The CDR3 consists of 14 residues.

The V call is TRBV5-4, the J call TRBJ1-2; 10 positions match TRBD1. The length of the CDR3 is 13 residues. The V segment lost 3 bases and the J segment 7 bases; nucleotides outside the gene matches: 3. CDR1 is SGHNT, CDR2 YYREEE, per germline (reference sequence). In DNA form, the CDR3 reads TGTGCCAGCAGCTCGGGACAGGGGTTTGGCTACACCTTC. Its translation is CASSSGQGFGYTF.

This clone appeared a few times. This rearrangement joins TRBV18 to TRBJ1-1; TRBD1 matches 7 bases. CDR3 length equals 13 residues. J was trimmed by 4 bases and V by 5 bases; bases with no gene match: 4. Germline lookup yields CDR1 KGHSH and CDR2 LQKENI. The CDR3 DNA reads as TGTGCCAGCTCATTAGACAGGGCCACTGAAGCTTTCTTT. It encodes CASSLDRATEAFF.

The chain joins TRBV11-1 to TRBJ1-3; 7 positions agree with TRBD1. This CDR3 spans 14 amino acids. V dropped 5 bases and J dropped 2; count of bases not matched to a gene: 3. Germline V gene data show CDR1 as SGHAT and CDR2 as FQDESV (reference sequence). The CDR3 DNA reads TGTGCCAGCAGCAACAGGGGCGCTGGAAACACCATATATTTT. This encodes CASSNRGAGNTIYF. The full variable domain, rest sourced from reference TRBV11-1 and TRBJ1-3, is EAEVAQSPRYKITEKSQAVAFWCDPISGHATLYWYRQILGQGPELLVQFQDESVVDDSQLPKDRFSAERLKGVDSTLKIQPAELGDSAMYLCASSNRGAGNTIYFGEGSWLTVV.

The rearrangement links TRBV2 to TRBJ1-4, with D possibly matching TRBD1 (6 bases). The CDR3 is made up of 14 amino acids. The V gene lost 3 bases and the J gene lost 3 bases, with 8 bases spanning the gap. Germline CDR1 SNHLY, CDR2 FYNNEI. CDR3 coding DNA: TGTGCCAGCAGTGAGGCAGGGGCTAATGAAAAACTGTTTTTT. It is translated as CASSEAGANEKLFF.

This sequence joins TRBV30 and TRBJ1-1; 10 bases agree with TRBD1. V shed 8 bases and J 1 base; nucleotides not matched to a gene: 4. The germline CDR1 and CDR2 sequences are GTSNPN and SVGIG (reference sequence). This CDR3 is 13 amino acids long. CDR3 residues: CAGRDRGNTEAFF. The CDR3 DNA reads as TGTGCCGGACGGGACAGGGGGAACACTGAAGCTTTCTTT.

The chain carries TRBV5-4 and TRBJ2-5; 8 bases match TRBD2. The CDR3 loop spans 16 amino acids. CDR1 and CDR2 from the germline V gene are SGHNT and YYREEE (reference sequence). Trimming removed 0 bases from V and 1 base from J; junction bases left unmatched: 5. This CDR3 is CASSLGAGVSQETQYF. The CDR3 DNA reads as TGTGCCAGCAGCTTGGGAGCGGGAGTCTCCCAAGAGACCCAGTACTTC.

This sequence joins TRBV7-9 and TRBJ1-2; 9 nucleotides align to TRBD1. Trimming removed 1 base from V and 2 bases from J; junction bases left unmatched: 2. Germline V gene lookup returns CDR1 SEHNR and CDR2 FQNEAQ (reference sequence). The CDR3 runs 15 residues. CDR3 amino acids: CASSLGTGDNYGYTF. In nucleotides, the CDR3 is TGTGCCAGCAGCTTAGGGACAGGGGACAACTATGGCTACACCTTC.